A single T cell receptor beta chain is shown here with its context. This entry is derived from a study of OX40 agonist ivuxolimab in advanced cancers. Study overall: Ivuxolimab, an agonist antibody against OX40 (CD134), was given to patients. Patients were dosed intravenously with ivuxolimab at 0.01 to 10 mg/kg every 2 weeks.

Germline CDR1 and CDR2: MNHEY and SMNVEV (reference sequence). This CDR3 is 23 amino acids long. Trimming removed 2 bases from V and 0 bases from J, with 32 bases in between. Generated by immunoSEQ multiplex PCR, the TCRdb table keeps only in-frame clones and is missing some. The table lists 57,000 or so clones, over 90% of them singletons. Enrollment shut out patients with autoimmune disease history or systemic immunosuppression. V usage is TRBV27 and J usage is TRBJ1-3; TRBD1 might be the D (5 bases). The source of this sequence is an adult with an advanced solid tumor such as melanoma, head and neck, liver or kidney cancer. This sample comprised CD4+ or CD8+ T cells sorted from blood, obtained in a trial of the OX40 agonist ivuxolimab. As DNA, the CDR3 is TGTGCCAGCAGTTTACTCCCCTTAGGAGGTGAGGGGATAGGGGTCCCCTCTGGAAACACCATATATTTT. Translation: CASSLLPLGGEGIGVPSGNTIYF.